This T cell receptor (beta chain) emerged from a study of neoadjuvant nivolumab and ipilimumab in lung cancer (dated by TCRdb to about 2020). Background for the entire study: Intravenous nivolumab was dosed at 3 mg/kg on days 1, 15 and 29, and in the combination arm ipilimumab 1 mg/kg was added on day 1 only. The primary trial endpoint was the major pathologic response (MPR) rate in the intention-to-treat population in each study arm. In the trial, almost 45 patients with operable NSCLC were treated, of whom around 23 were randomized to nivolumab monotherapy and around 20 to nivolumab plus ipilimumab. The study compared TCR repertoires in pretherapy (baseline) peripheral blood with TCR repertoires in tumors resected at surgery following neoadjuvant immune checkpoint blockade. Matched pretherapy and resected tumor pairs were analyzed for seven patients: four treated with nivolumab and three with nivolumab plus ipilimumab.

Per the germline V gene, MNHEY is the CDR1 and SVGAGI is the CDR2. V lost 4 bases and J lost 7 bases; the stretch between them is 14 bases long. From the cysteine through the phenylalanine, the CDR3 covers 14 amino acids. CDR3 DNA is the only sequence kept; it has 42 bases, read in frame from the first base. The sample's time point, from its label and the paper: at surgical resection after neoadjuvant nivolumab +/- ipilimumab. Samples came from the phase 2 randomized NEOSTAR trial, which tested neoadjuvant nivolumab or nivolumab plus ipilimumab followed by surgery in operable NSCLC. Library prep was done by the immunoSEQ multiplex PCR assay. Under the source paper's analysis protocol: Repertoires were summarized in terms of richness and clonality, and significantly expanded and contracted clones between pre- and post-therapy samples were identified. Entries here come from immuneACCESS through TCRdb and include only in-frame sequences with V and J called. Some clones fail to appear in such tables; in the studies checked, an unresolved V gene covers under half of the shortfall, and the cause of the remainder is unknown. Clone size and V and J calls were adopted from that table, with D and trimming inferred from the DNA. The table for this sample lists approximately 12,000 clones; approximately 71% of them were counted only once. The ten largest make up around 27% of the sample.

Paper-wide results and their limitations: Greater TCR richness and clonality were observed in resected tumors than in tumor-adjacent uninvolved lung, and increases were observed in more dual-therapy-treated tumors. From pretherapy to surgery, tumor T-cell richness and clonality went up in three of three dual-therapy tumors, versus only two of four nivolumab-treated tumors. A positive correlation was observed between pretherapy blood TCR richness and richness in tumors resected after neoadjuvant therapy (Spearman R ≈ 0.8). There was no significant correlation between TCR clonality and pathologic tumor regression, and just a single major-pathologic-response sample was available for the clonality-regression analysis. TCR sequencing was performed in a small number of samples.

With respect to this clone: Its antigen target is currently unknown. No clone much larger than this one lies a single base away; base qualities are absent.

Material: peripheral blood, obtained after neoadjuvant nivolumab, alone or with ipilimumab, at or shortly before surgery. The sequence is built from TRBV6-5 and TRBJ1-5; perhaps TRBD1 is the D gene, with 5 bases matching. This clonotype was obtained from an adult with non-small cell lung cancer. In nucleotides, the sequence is TGTGCCAGCAGTTCCGGGGGGAGGGAACAGCCCCAGCATTTT. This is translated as CASSSGGREQPQHF.